Listed below are T cell receptor beta chains from one sample, sequenced in a study of T cells after somatic rescue of genetic block. Generated by immunoSEQ multiplex PCR, the TCRdb table keeps only in-frame clones and is missing some. The sample lists 11,000 or so clones, approximately 72% occurring once. What was sequenced was peripheral blood mononuclear cells (PBMCs). These receptors originate from a boy between 10 and 17 years old. Each CDR3 is given with its conserved first and last residue. The D gene is left open where the match is weak. Some rows mark clone size as missing; the rest say once, few, many or name a class of expanded clone.

D gene: NA; J gene: TRBJ2-7; clone size: NA; V gene: TRBV11-2; CDR3 DNA: TGTGCCAGCAGCCACAAAGGGAGCTTCGTGGGCGAGCAGTACTTC; CDR3 protein: CASSHKGSFVGEQYF
D gene: TRBD2; J gene: TRBJ2-1; clone size: NA; V gene: TRBV28; CDR3 DNA: TGTGCCAGCAGTCATCCGACTAGCGGATACAATGAGCAGTTCTTC; CDR3 protein: CASSHPTSGYNEQFF
D gene: NA; J gene: TRBJ2-7; clone size: NA; V gene: TRBV11-2; CDR3 DNA: TGTGCCAGCAGCTCCCCCGGCGCTCCGTCCTACGAGCAGTACTTC; CDR3 protein: CASSSPGAPSYEQYF
D gene: NA; J gene: TRBJ2-2; clone size: NA; V gene: TRBV5-1; CDR3 DNA: TGCGCCAGCAGCTTTTACTGGCGAGATGAGGGCGGGGAGCTGTTTTTT; CDR3 protein: CASSFYWRDEGGELFF
D gene: NA; J gene: TRBJ1-6; clone size: NA; V gene: TRBV2; CDR3 DNA: TGTGCCAGCAGTGAACTGTCCTCTAATTCACCCCTCCACTTT; CDR3 protein: CASSELSSNSPLHF
D gene: NA; J gene: TRBJ2-1; clone size: NA; V gene: TRBV6-5; CDR3 DNA: TGTGCCAGCGCTTCGGGGGACAATGAGCAGTTCTTC; CDR3 protein: CASASGDNEQFF
D gene: NA; J gene: TRBJ2-5; clone size: NA; V gene: TRBV5-1; CDR3 DNA: TGCGCCAGCAGCTTGACAATCAGAGAGACCCAGTACTTC; CDR3 protein: CASSLTIRETQYF
D gene: NA; J gene: TRBJ2-4; clone size: NA; V gene: TRBV27; CDR3 DNA: TGTGCCAGCAGTTCGATCAGGCAGGGAATAGCCAAAAACATTCAGTACTTC; CDR3 protein: CASSSIRQGIAKNIQYF
D gene: NA; J gene: TRBJ1-1; clone size: once; V gene: TRBV29-1; CDR3 DNA: TGCAGCGTTGAAGAATCTAGGTGGTTCGGAGAGACACGGAGCACTGAAGCTTTCTTT; CDR3 protein: CSVEESRWFGETRSTEAFF
D gene: NA; J gene: TRBJ2-1; clone size: NA; V gene: TRBV5-1; CDR3 DNA: TGCGCCAGCAGCCTAGGACACAACCCCTACAATGAGCAGTTCTTC; CDR3 protein: CASSLGHNPYNEQFF
D gene: TRBD2; J gene: TRBJ2-3; clone size: NA; V gene: TRBV29-1; CDR3 DNA: TGCAGCGTGCCACGACTAGCGGGAGTAAAAGATACGCAGTATTTT; CDR3 protein: CSVPRLAGVKDTQYF
D gene: NA; J gene: TRBJ2-3; clone size: few; V gene: TRBV5-6; CDR3 DNA: TGTGCCAGCAGCTTGTCCGTCCCAGATACGCAGTATTTT; CDR3 protein: CASSLSVPDTQYF
D gene: NA; J gene: TRBJ2-2; clone size: NA; V gene: TRBV4-3; CDR3 DNA: TGCGCCAGCAGCCAAGAGATGGGCGGGGAGCTGTTTTTT; CDR3 protein: CASSQEMGGELFF
D gene: NA; J gene: TRBJ1-2; clone size: once; V gene: TRBV11-3; CDR3 DNA: TGTGCCAGCAGCCCACAGGGACGAGTTAACTATGGCTACACCTTC; CDR3 protein: CASSPQGRVNYGYTF
D gene: NA; J gene: TRBJ2-6; clone size: NA; V gene: TRBV6-5; CDR3 DNA: TGTGCCAGCAGTTACTCAGGCTCTGGGGCCAACGTCCTGACTTTC; CDR3 protein: CASSYSGSGANVLTF
D gene: NA; J gene: TRBJ2-2; clone size: few; V gene: TRBV7-2; CDR3 DNA: TGTGCCAGCAGCTTAGCCGGACAGCTCCTGGCCGGGGAGCTGTTTTTT; CDR3 protein: CASSLAGQLLAGELFF
D gene: NA; J gene: TRBJ2-1; clone size: NA; V gene: TRBV9; CDR3 DNA: TGTGCCAGTGGAGCGGGTCTCTCCTACAATGAGCAGTTCTTC; CDR3 protein: CASGAGLSYNEQFF
D gene: NA; J gene: TRBJ2-1; clone size: NA; V gene: TRBV7-2; CDR3 DNA: TGTGCCAGCAGCTTATTTACGGGGGAAAATGAGCAGTTCTTC; CDR3 protein: CASSLFTGENEQFF
D gene: NA; J gene: TRBJ2-7; clone size: NA; V gene: TRBV28; CDR3 DNA: TGTGCCAGCAGTTTAGTCCCCCACTACGAGCAGTACTTC; CDR3 protein: CASSLVPHYEQYF
D gene: NA; J gene: TRBJ2-5; clone size: NA; V gene: TRBV19; CDR3 DNA: TGTGCCAGTAGTCGGGTCGAGACCCAGTACTTC; CDR3 protein: CASSRVETQYF
D gene: TRBD2; J gene: TRBJ2-1; clone size: NA; V gene: TRBV11-2; CDR3 DNA: TGTGCCAGCAGCCCGCGGCTAGCGGCCTACAATGAGCAGTTCTTC; CDR3 protein: CASSPRLAAYNEQFF
D gene: NA; J gene: TRBJ2-4; clone size: NA; V gene: TRBV11-2; CDR3 DNA: TGTGCCAGCAGCCCGATGCGGCATCTAAACATTCAGTACTTC; CDR3 protein: CASSPMRHLNIQYF
D gene: TRBD1; J gene: TRBJ1-1; clone size: once; V gene: TRBV4-2; CDR3 DNA: TGTGCCAGCAGCCAAAGGGGGACAGGGTTTTTGGACACTGAAGCTTTCTTT; CDR3 protein: CASSQRGTGFLDTEAFF
D gene: NA; J gene: TRBJ1-5; clone size: NA; V gene: TRBV14; CDR3 DNA: TGTGCCAGCAGCCAATCGAGTGGTAATCAGCCCCAGCATTTT; CDR3 protein: CASSQSSGNQPQHF
D gene: NA; J gene: TRBJ2-7; clone size: once; V gene: TRBV2; CDR3 DNA: TGTGCCAGCAGTGGGGGACTTTCCTACGAGCAGTACTTC; CDR3 protein: CASSGGLSYEQYF
D gene: NA; J gene: TRBJ1-6; clone size: few; V gene: TRBV7-9; CDR3 DNA: TGTGCCAGCAGCCACCCGAATTCACCCCTCCACTTT; CDR3 protein: CASSHPNSPLHF
D gene: TRBD1; J gene: TRBJ1-2; clone size: NA; V gene: TRBV7-8; CDR3 DNA: TGTGCCAGCAGCTCCGGGACAGGGGGCCGAAGGTATGGCTACACCTTC; CDR3 protein: CASSSGTGGRRYGYTF
D gene: NA; J gene: TRBJ2-3; clone size: NA; V gene: TRBV5-1; CDR3 DNA: TGCGCCAGCAGCACGGACAGCTTGCTGTGGACAGATACGCAGTATTTT; CDR3 protein: CASSTDSLLWTDTQYF
D gene: NA; J gene: TRBJ2-3; clone size: NA; V gene: TRBV11-3; CDR3 DNA: TGTGCCAGCAGCAGTCGACAAGCTACCAGTGACGGCACAGATACGCAGTATTTT; CDR3 protein: CASSSRQATSDGTDTQYF
D gene: TRBD2; J gene: TRBJ2-5; clone size: NA; V gene: TRBV27; CDR3 DNA: TGTGCCAGCAGTTTATACGGGGGGGAGACCCAGTACTTC; CDR3 protein: CASSLYGGETQYF
D gene: NA; J gene: TRBJ1-2; clone size: NA; V gene: TRBV2; CDR3 DNA: TGTGCCAGCAGCGACCTAATCGGGACTGACTATGGCTACACCTTC; CDR3 protein: CASSDLIGTDYGYTF
D gene: TRBD2; J gene: TRBJ2-1; clone size: once; V gene: TRBV9; CDR3 DNA: TGTGCCAGCAGACAAACTAGCGGCCATAGCTCCTACAATGAGCAGTTCTTC; CDR3 protein: CASRQTSGHSSYNEQFF
D gene: NA; J gene: TRBJ2-7; clone size: NA; V gene: TRBV10-3; CDR3 DNA: TGTGCCATCAGTGAGTCGGGTGGTAGCGGCCTCTACGAGCAGTACTTC; CDR3 protein: CAISESGGSGLYEQYF
D gene: NA; J gene: TRBJ2-7; clone size: NA; V gene: TRBV28; CDR3 DNA: TGTGCCAGCAGTTTATCAGGGTTGATCTCCTACGAGCAGTACTTC; CDR3 protein: CASSLSGLISYEQYF
D gene: TRBD2; J gene: TRBJ2-7; clone size: NA; V gene: TRBV7-9; CDR3 DNA: TGTGCCAGCAGCCCCGGACTAGCTTTAGGCGACGAGCAGTACTTC; CDR3 protein: CASSPGLALGDEQYF
D gene: TRBD1; J gene: TRBJ1-5; clone size: NA; V gene: TRBV7-9; CDR3 DNA: TGTGCCAGCAGCCTAACCGGGACAGGGAATCAGCCCCAGCATTTT; CDR3 protein: CASSLTGTGNQPQHF
D gene: NA; J gene: TRBJ2-7; clone size: NA; V gene: TRBV28; CDR3 DNA: TGTGCCAGCAGTTTACTGGGGGGGCACGAGCAGTACTTC; CDR3 protein: CASSLLGGHEQYF